This T cell receptor (beta chain) was sequenced in a study of shared T cell receptors in the human thymus (dated by TCRdb to the early 2020s). About the full investigation: The study investigated the way shared, self-reactive T-cell receptor alpha chains are produced in the human thymus.

Remarks on this clone: There is no known antigen for this receptor. Base qualities are not at hand, and no much larger clone is one base apart.

Libraries came from the immunoSEQ multiplex PCR assay. TCRdb limited this immuneACCESS table to in-frame rearrangements with V and J called. A share of clones is missing; checked studies link under half to unresolved V genes, and the rest is unexplained. This sample holds approximately 660,000 clones; 70% to 90% were observed only once. The ten largest make up 0.0095% to 0.012% of the sample. The same data also went into a second study, on human thymus T cells. According to the second study: The donors were immunologically healthy infants in Finland who had open corrective cardiac surgery for congenital heart defects. Thymus tissue was collected as surgical resects that were removed during corrective cardiac surgery. Usage of V and J gene segments appeared to be biased in both the thymic and the peripheral blood repertoires. According to the related research, thymic TCR repertoires were highly overlapping among unrelated individuals. The study used roughly 8 infant thymus samples plus four related peripheral blood samples to characterize TCR alpha and beta repertoires. The cohort included more than 5 male and two female infants, with donor ages spanning 7 to 244 days. After being mechanically released from the tissue, thymocytes were kept at -70 degrees C in pellets of 10-30 million cells. Genomic DNA was extracted from frozen cell pellets with a QIAsymphony instrument. TCRB and TCRAD loci were amplified from a standardized quantity of quality-controlled genomic DNA using the immunoSEQ multiplex PCR assay. Amplicons spanned the V(D)J region at a length sufficient to cover the CDR3 and identify V and J genes. The commercial immunoSEQ service was used to sequence amplicons on an Illumina platform. Primer bias and sequencing errors were corrected as previously described, and TCRAD and TCRB definitions were based on the IMGT database. immunoSEQ Analyzer 3.0 and VDJTools were used for repertoire analysis, which covered basic statistics, V/J segment usage, diversity estimates, rarefaction and pairwise overlap. To estimate diversity, the Chao1, ChaoE, Efron-Thisted, Shannon and inverse Simpson indices were applied, and diversity was also estimated on datasets down-sampled to the smallest sample. Repertoire overlap was determined by strict matching of CDR3 nucleotide sequence, V gene and J gene, and Jaccard-based multidimensional scaling clustering was applied. Thymus samples yielded on average around 810,000 unique TCRB clonotypes, compared with around 84,000 from blood samples.

The receptor was isolated from a boy younger than two with a congenital heart defect. Donor details come from another sample of the same person, matched by shared clones. The sample comprised thymocytes.

The nucleotide sequence reads TGTGCCAGTAGTATAGATCGTCCCCGTGAGCAGTTCTTC. This is translated as CASSIDRPREQFF. The chain links TRBV19 with TRBJ2-1, with the D gene call left open. There are 13 amino acids in the CDR3, from cysteine to phenylalanine inclusive. Only the CDR3 DNA is retained, 39 bases long and in frame from the first base. CDR1 is given as LNHDA and CDR2 as SQIVND, both from the germline V gene (reference sequence). V is pared back by 0 bases and J by 9 bases, with 9 bases lying between the germline termini.